These 12 T cell receptor beta chains came from one sample sequenced in a study of cytomegalovirus exposure and HLA in healthy donors. 60 Vbeta and 13 Jbeta primers were used in PCR. Clones were sequenced by immunoSEQ multiplex PCR, and TCRdb holds only the in-frame ones, with some missing. The table lists 210,000 or so clones, roughly 73% of them singletons. Sequencing was carried out using PBMCs. All receptors derive from a woman aged 25 to 39 in good health and CMV-seropositive.

This clone was counted a few times. CDR3 coding DNA: TGTGCCAGCAGATACAGAATAATAGCCAAAAACATTCAGTACTTC. Translating gives CASRYRIIAKNIQYF. This chain connects TRBV2 to TRBJ2-4; D is uncertain. The V gene's germline CDR1 is SNHLY and CDR2 FYNNEI. This CDR3 spans 15 amino acids. V was clipped by 6 bases and J by 0 bases, with 12 bases between them.

V and J are TRBV18 and TRBJ2-2, with 7 bases matching TRBD1. The CDR3 has 16 residues. V shed 3 bases, J shed 7 bases, and the junction held 11 bases outside the gene matches. Germline CDR1 KGHSH, CDR2 LQKENI. The CDR3 nucleotides are TGTGCCAGCTCACCCGGACAGGTCCAGGTGGTCGGGGAGCTGTTTTTT. Its translation: CASSPGQVQVVGELFF.

This rearrangement joins TRBV7-3 to TRBJ1-4; D remains ambiguous. V shed 5 bases and J shed 1 base, with 20 bases lying between them. The CDR3 is 18 residues long. The V gene's germline CDR1 is SGHTA and CDR2 FQGTGA. The CDR3, as DNA: TGTGCCAGCAGCCTGAAGGAGGAACCAATTATAACTAATGAAAAACTGTTTTTT. Translated: CASSLKEEPIITNEKLFF.

This chain uses TRBV7-2 with TRBJ1-3, with a possible D match to TRBD1 (5 bases). Germline V lookup: CDR1 SGHTA, CDR2 FQGNSA. The ends were cut back, 2 bases at V and 2 bases at J, with 13 bases in the middle. The CDR3 loop spans 16 amino acids. For the CDR3, the DNA is TGTGCCAGCAGCTTAAGCGGGGGAGTGACTGGAAACACCATATATTTT. It codes for CASSLSGGVTGNTIYF. Complete variable domain (other parts from reference TRBV7-2 and TRBJ1-3): GAGVSQSPSNKVTEKGKDVELRCDPISGHTALYWYRQSLGQGLEFLIYFQGNSAPDKSGLPSDRFSAERTGGSVSTLTIQRTQQEDSAVYLCASSLSGGVTGNTIYFGEGSWLTVV.

This chain connects TRBV18 to TRBJ2-2, with no clear D. The CDR3 runs to 14 residues. Trimming took 6 bases from V and 2 from J, leaving 10 bases between them. CDR1 and CDR2 (germline): KGHSH, LQKENI. The CDR3 DNA reads TGTGCCAGCTCTCCCGGAGTCAACACCGGGGAGCTGTTTTTT. It translates to CASSPGVNTGELFF.

This clone occurred a few times. The chain couples TRBV25-1 to TRBJ1-2, with a weak D call TRBD1 (5 bases). The length of the CDR3 is 12 residues. Germline CDR1 reads MGHDK; CDR2 reads SYGVNS. V was pared by 8 bases and J by 3 bases, with 10 bases between. The CDR3 DNA sequence: TGTGCCAGCGTCGGGGGGGACTATGGCTACACCTTC. Its protein is CASVGGDYGYTF.

The gene calls are TRBV5-4 and TRBJ2-5; D is unclear. V was clipped by 3 bases and J by 9 bases, with 15 bases between them. The germline CDR1 and CDR2 sequences are SGHNT and YYREEE (reference sequence). The CDR3 is 13 amino acids. Here the CDR3 DNA reads TGTGCCAGCAGCTCTGACGAGTCTCGGGCCCAGTACTTC. Amino acid sequence: CASSSDESRAQYF.

CDR3 loop: CASFTDASGNEQFF. The CDR3 region has the DNA TGTGCCAGCTTCACAGACGCGTCTGGAAATGAGCAGTTCTTC. The chain carries TRBV2 and TRBJ2-1, with D unresolved. The V end lost 8 bases, the J end lost 7 bases, and 18 bases lay between the germline ends. From germline, CDR1 is SNHLY and CDR2 FYNNEI. The CDR3 consists of 14 residues.

This rearrangement joins TRBV15 to TRBJ2-1, with 15 bases lining up with TRBD2. The germline V gene encodes CDR1 LNHNV and CDR2 YYDKDF (reference sequence). This CDR3 region has 16 residues. V dropped 2 bases and J dropped 6; count of bases not matched to a gene: 2. CDR3 loop: CATSRRTSGRGNEQFF. The CDR3 region has the DNA TGTGCCACCAGCAGAAGGACTAGCGGGAGGGGCAATGAGCAGTTCTTC.

The J gene is TRBJ1-1, the V gene TRBV2, with D unclear. The germline V gene encodes CDR1 SNHLY and CDR2 FYNNEI. The length of the CDR3 is 13 residues. V lost 5 bases and J lost 1, with 8 bases in between. Written as DNA, the CDR3 is TGTGCCAGCAGTTTGCGGGGGAACACTGAAGCTTTCTTT. As protein: CASSLRGNTEAFF.

The chain uses TRBV7-3 and TRBJ2-5, with 8 bases lining up with TRBD1. The germline gives CDR1 SGHTA, CDR2 FQGTGA. Germline trimming cut 5 bases from V and 3 bases from J; bases unmatched to any gene: 5. This CDR3 has 14 amino acids. The DNA of the CDR3 is TGTGCCAGCAGCCCGACAGGGGAGAAAGAGACCCAGTACTTC. Translated, it gives CASSPTGEKETQYF.

V and J are TRBV6-1 and TRBJ2-5; D perhaps matches TRBD2 (5 bases). Trimming took off 6 bases at V and 2 bases at J, with 16 bases between the two ends. CDR1 is MNHNS, CDR2 SASEGT, per germline. The CDR3 extends over 15 amino acids. The CDR3 bases are TGTGCCAGCAGCCGAGACGGAGGATCTCAAGAGACCCAGTACTTC. Encoded protein: CASSRDGGSQETQYF.